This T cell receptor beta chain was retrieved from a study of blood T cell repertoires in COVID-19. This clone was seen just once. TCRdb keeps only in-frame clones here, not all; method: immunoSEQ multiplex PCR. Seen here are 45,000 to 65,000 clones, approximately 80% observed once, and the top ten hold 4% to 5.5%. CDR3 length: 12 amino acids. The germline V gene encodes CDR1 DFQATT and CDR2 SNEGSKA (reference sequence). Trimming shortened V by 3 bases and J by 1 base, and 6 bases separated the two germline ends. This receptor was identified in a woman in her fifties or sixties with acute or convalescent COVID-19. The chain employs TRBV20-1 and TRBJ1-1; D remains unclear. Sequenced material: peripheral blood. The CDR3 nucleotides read TGCAGTGCTAGTGAGGCGAACACTGAAGCTTTCTTT. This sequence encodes CSASEANTEAFF.